This passage covers 4 T cell receptor beta chains from one sample sequenced in a study of spatial heterogeneity in lung cancer. Using its own MiXCR run on the 5' RACE reads, TCRdb lists one record per CDR3 protein. The repertoire holds 30,000 to 35,000 distinct CDR3 sequences, 8.5% to 12% seen once, with under 30% in the top ten. Noted time point: blood at routine non-recurrence follow-up after resection. Specimen: PBMCs, collected at follow-up. The receptors originated from a female donor with early-stage non-small cell lung cancer.

The genes are TRBV5-1 and TRBJ1-2; 8 bases agree with TRBD1. This CDR3 has 13 residues. Per the germline V gene, CDR1 is SGHRS and CDR2 is YFSETQ. Trimming cost V 3 bases and J 8 bases; bases outside gene matches: 6. This CDR3 is CASSSDRVEGYTF. CDR3 nucleotides: TGCGCCAGCAGCTCGGACAGGGTTGAAGGCTACACCTTC.

This clonotype was counted at least ten times. The chain joins TRBV4-1 to TRBJ2-7; 12 nucleotides match TRBD1. CDR1 is MGHRA, CDR2 YSYEKL, per germline. The CDR3 has 16 residues. V gave up 0 bases and J gave up 7 bases; unmatched junction bases: 7. Here the CDR3 DNA reads TGCGCCAGCAGCCAAGATCGGGGACAGGGGGCGAGGGAGCAGTACTTC. As protein: CASSQDRGQGAREQYF.

The chain uses TRBV19 and TRBJ2-7; 9 nucleotides agree with TRBD1. CDR3 size: 18 residues. Germline loops: CDR1 LNHDA, CDR2 SQIVND (reference sequence). V dropped 0 bases and J dropped 2; count of bases not matched to a gene: 11. Written as DNA, the CDR3 is TGTGCCAGTAGTATAGATGGGCGCGTTACAGGGGGCCCCTACGAGCAGTACTTC. It specifies CASSIDGRVTGGPYEQYF. The variable domain in full, completed from reference TRBV19 and TRBJ2-7, reads DGGITQSPKYLFRKEGQNVTLSCEQNLNHDAMYWYRQDPGQGLRLIYYSQIVNDFQKGDIAEGYSVSREKKESFPLTVTSAQKNPTAFYLCASSIDGRVTGGPYEQYFGPGTRLTVT.

This clonotype showed up many times. The chain recombines TRBV5-5 with TRBJ2-2; D might be TRBD1 (5 bases). This CDR3 comprises 18 residues. With 0 bases removed from V and 6 bases from J, the gap between germline ends came to 21 bases. Germline CDR1 and CDR2: SGHKS and YYEKEE (reference sequence). The CDR3 loop reads CASSLELRGWYLAGELFF. CDR3 coding DNA: TGTGCCAGCAGCTTGGAGTTAAGGGGATGGTATCTAGCCGGGGAGCTGTTTTTT.